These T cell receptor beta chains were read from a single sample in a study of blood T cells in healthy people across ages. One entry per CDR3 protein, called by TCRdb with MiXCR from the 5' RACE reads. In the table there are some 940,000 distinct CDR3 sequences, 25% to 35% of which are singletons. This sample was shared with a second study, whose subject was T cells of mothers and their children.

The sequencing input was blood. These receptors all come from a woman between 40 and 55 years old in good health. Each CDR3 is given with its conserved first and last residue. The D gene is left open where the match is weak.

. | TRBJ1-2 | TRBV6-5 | CASTPSPGNYGYTF
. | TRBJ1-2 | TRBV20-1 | CSAPPGGWDYGYTF
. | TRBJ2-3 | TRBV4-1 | CASSIRDSRSTDTQYF
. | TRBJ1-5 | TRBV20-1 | CSADPGTTNQPQHF
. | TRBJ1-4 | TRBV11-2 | CASSPGSAGGEKLFF
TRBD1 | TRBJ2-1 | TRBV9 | CASSVVGQGTHQFF
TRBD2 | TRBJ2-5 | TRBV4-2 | CASSQDVAGGPKTQYF
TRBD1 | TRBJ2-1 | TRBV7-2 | CASSPTAGQGNEQFF
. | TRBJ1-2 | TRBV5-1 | CASSRGGLRGYGYTF
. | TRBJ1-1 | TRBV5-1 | CASSIGRSPEAFF
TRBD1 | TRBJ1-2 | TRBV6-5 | CASSSDRGLGGYTF
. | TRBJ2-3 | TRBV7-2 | CATEGGGSDTQYF
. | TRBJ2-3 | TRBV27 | CASSLPGSSTDTQYF
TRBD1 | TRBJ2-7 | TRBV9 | CASSVSGGGFYEQYF
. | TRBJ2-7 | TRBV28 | CASSTSLSEQYF
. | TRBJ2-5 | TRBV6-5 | CASSPGTAKETQYF
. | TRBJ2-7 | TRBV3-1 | CASSQTAGNYEQYF
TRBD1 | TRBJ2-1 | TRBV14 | CASTYKPLNRGYNEQFF
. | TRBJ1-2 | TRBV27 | CASSRRQDAPYGYTF
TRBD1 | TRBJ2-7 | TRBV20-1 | CSTTGDRYEQYF
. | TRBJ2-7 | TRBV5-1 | CASSFTVSYEQYF
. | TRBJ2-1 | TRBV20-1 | CSAREMRGGSYNEQFF
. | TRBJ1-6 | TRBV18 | CASSSSAGMINNSPLHF
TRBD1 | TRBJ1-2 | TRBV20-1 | CSAQQGAVNYGYTF
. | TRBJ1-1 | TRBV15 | CATSPQAGTEAFF
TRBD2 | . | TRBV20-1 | CSARSLSGSVYEQYF
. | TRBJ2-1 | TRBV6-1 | CASFPLTHNEQFF
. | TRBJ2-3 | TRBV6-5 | CASSYGGGTDTQYF
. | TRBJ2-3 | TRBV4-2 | CASSFHSGGTDTQYF
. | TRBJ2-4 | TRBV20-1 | CSAPGTERNIQYF
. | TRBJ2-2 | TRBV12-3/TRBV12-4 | CVSSPGVAYTGELFF
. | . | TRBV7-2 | CASSFGTGSGHEQYF
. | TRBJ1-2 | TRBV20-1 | CSARGGVNYGYTF
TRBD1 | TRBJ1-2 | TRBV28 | CASTSRTGYEGYTF
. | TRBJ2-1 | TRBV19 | CASSNAEVREQFF
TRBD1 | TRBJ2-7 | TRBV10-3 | CAIRGGQGGNEQYF
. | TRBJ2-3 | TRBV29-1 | CSHMTGKGGTDTQYF
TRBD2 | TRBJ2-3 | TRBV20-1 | CSARDGLAETGDTQYF
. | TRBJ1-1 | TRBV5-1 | CASSPPRGPGMNTEAFF
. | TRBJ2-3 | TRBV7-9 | CASSSPLGFSTDTQYF
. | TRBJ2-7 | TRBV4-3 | CASSQERAGPSYEQYF
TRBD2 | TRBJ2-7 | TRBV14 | CASSASGFSSYEQYF
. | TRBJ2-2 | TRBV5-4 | CASSFRTTGELFF
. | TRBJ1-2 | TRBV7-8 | CASSLAPGVYTF
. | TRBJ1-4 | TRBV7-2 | CASSLVAGIDEKLFF
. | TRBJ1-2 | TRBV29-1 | CSVEAGFGRGYTF
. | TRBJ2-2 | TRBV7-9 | CAGGPSGELFF
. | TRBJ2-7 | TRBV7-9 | CVSSLGTGTYEQYF
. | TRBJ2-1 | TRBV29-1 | CSAMVPGYEQFF
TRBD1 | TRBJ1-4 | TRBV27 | CASSATGWHEKLFF
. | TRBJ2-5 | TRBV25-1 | CASSEYRGQETQYF
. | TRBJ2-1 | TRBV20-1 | CSAPLEQLLYNEQFF
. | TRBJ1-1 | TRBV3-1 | CASSPGVSSTEAFF
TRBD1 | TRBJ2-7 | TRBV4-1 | CASSQGQRYEQYF
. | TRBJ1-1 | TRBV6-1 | CVSRRDRSNTEAFF
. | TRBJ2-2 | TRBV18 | CASSPPMGRETGELFF
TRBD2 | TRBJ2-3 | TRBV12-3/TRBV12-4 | CASRKRGGPDTQYF
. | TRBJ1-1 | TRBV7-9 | CASSLAGTIEAFF
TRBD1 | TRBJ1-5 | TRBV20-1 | CSALTGGVRSNQPQHF